The text below deals with one TCR beta chain. The record originates from a study of blood T cell repertoires in COVID-19. Across the study: Samples came from the United States, Italy and Spain, spanning acute and convalescent COVID-19. PBMCs, B-cell-depleted T cells, or T cells provided the cDNA or gDNA that made up the material.

Original data processing: Reference gene primer amplification yielded estimated nucleated cell counts. The method was immunoSEQ multiplex PCR; TCRdb's version includes in-frame clones alone and lacks a portion of them. The DNA gave D and trimming, while V, J and clone size come from that table. The data contain 95,000 to 100,000 clones, about four fifths of them singletons. The junction had 4 bases not matched to a gene; V was cut back by 0 bases and J by 2 bases. This CDR3 region has 16 residues. Germline V CDR1 and CDR2: MNHEY, SVGEGT. This TCR came from a woman older than 75 with active or convalescent COVID-19. V and J are TRBV6-2 or TRBV6-3 and TRBJ2-5, with 9 nucleotides matching TRBD2. Material: peripheral blood. CDR3 coding DNA: TGTGCCAGCAGTTACTCTGCGGGAGGGCCTCAAGAGACCCAGTACTTC. Translation gives CASSYSAGGPQETQYF.